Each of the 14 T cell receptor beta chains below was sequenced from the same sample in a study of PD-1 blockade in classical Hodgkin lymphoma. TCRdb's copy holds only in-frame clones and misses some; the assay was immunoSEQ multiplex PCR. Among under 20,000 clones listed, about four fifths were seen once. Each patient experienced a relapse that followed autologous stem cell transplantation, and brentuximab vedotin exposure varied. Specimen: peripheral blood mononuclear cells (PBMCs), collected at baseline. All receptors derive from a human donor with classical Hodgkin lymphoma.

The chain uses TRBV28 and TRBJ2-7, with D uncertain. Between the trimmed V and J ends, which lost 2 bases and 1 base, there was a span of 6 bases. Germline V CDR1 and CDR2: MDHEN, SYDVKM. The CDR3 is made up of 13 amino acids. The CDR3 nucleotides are TGTGCCAGCAGTTTAGGACCTTCCTACGAGCAGTACTTC. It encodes CASSLGPSYEQYF.

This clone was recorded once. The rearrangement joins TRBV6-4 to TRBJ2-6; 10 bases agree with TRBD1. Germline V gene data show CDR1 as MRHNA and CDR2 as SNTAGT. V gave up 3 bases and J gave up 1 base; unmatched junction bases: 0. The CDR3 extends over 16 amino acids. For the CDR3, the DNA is TGTGCCAGCAGTGAGGGACAGGGGTCTGGGGCCAACGTCCTGACTTTC. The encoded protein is CASSEGQGSGANVLTF.

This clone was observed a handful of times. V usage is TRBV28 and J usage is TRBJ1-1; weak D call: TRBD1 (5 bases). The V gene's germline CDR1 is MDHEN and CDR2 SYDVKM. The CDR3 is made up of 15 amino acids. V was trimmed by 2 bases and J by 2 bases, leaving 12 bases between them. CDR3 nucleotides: TGTGCCAGCAGTTTAACCCGACAGAGAAACACTGAAGCTTTCTTT. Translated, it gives CASSLTRQRNTEAFF.

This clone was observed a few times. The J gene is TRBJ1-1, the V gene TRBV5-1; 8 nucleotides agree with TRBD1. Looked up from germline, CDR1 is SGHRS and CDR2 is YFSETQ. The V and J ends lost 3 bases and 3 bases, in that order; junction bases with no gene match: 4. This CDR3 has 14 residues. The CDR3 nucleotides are TGCGCCAGCAGCTCACGGACAGGGTACACTGAAGCTTTCTTT. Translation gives CASSSRTGYTEAFF.

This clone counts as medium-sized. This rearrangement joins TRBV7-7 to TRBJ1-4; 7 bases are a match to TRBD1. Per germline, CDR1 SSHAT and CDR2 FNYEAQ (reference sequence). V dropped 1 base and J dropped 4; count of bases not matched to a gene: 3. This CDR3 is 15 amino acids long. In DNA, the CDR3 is TGTGCCAGCAGCTTAGGAACAGGGGTTAATGAAAAACTGTTTTTT. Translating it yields CASSLGTGVNEKLFF.

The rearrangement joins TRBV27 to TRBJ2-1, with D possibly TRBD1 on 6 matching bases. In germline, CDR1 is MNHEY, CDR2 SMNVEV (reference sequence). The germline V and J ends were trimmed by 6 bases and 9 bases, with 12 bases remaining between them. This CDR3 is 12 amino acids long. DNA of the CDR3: TGTGCCAGCAGCTCGACAGGAATTGAGCAGTTCTTC. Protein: CASSSTGIEQFF.

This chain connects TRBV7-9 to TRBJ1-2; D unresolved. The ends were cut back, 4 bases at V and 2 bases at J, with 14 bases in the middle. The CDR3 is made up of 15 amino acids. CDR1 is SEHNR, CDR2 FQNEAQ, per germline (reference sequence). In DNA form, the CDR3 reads TGTGCCAGCAGCTACCCCTTATTAGAAAACTATGGCTACACCTTC. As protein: CASSYPLLENYGYTF. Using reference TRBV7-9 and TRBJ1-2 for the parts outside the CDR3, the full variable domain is DTGVSQNPRHKITKRGQNVTFRCDPISEHNRLYWYRQTLGQGPEFLTYFQNEAQLEKSRLLSDRFSAERPKGSFSTLEIQRTEQGDSAMYLCASSYPLLENYGYTFGSGTRLTVV.

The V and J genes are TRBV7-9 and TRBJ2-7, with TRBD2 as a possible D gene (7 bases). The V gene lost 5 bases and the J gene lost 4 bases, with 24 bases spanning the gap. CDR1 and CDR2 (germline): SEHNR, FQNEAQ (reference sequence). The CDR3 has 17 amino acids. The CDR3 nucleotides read TGTGCCAGCAGCCCCGCGGCTCCGGGGGGCCCTTCGTACGAGCAGTACTTC. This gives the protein CASSPAAPGGPSYEQYF.

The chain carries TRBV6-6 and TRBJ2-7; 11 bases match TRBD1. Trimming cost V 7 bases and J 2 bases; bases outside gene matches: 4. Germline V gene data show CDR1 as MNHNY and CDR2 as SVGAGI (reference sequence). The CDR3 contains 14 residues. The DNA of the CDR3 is TGTGCCAGCAAACCGGGACAGGGGGCCTACGAGCAGTACTTC. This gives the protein CASKPGQGAYEQYF.

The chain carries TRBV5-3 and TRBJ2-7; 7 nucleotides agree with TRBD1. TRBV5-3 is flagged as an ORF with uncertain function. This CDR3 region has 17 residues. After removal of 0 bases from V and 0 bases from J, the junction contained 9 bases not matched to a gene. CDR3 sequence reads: CARSLAMETGCSYEQYF. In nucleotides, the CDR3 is TGTGCCAGAAGCTTGGCCATGGAGACAGGGTGCTCCTACGAGCAGTACTTC.

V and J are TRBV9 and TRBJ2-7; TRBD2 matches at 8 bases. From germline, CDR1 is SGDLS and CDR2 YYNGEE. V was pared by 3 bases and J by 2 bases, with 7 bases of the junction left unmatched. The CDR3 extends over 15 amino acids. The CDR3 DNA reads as TGTGCCAGCAGCGCGGGGGGGTCAGGGGCCTACGAGCAGTACTTC. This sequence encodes CASSAGGSGAYEQYF.

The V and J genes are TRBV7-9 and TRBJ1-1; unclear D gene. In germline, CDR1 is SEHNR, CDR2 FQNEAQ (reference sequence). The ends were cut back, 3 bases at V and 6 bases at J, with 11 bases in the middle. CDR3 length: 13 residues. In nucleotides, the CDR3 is TGTGCCAGCAGCTTTTTCGGGAATCCTGAAGCTTTCTTT. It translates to CASSFFGNPEAFF.

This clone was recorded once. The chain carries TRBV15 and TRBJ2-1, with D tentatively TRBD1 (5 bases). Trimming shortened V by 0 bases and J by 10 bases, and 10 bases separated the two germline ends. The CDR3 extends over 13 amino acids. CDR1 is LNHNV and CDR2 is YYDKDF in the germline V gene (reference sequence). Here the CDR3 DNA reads TGTGCCACCAGCAGAGATCAGGGTCGGGAGCAGTTCTTC. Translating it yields CATSRDQGREQFF.

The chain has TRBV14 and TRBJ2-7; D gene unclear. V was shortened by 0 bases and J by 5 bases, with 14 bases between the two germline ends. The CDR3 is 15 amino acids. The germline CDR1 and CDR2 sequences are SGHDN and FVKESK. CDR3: CASSQDRSRRNEQYF. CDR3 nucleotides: TGTGCCAGCAGCCAAGATAGGTCCAGGCGGAACGAGCAGTACTTC.